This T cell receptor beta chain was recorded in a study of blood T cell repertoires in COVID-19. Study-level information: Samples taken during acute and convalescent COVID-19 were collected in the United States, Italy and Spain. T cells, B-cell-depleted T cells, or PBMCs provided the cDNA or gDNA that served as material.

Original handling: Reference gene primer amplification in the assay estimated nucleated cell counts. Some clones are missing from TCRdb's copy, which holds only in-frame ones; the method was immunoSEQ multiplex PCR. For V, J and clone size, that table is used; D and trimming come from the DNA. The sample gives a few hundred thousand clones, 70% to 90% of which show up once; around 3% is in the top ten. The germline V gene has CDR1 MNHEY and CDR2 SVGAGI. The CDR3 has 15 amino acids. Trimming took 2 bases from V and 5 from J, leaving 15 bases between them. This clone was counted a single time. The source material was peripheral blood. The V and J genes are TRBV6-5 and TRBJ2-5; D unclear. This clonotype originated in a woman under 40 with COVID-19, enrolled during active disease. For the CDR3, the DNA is TGTGCCAGCAGTTACCCACCTAGACCCTCGGAGACCCAGTACTTC. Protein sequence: CASSYPPRPSETQYF.